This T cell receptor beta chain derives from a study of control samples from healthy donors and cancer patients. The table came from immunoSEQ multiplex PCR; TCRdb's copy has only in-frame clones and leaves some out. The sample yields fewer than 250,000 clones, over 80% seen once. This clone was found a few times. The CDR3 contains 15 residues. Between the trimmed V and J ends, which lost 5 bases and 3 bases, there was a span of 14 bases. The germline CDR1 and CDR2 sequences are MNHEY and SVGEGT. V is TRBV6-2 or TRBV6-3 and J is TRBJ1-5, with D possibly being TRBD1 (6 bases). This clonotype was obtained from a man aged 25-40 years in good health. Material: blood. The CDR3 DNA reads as TGTGCCAGCAGTCCCACAGGGCCCATCAATCAGCCCCAGCATTTT. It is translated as CASSPTGPINQPQHF.